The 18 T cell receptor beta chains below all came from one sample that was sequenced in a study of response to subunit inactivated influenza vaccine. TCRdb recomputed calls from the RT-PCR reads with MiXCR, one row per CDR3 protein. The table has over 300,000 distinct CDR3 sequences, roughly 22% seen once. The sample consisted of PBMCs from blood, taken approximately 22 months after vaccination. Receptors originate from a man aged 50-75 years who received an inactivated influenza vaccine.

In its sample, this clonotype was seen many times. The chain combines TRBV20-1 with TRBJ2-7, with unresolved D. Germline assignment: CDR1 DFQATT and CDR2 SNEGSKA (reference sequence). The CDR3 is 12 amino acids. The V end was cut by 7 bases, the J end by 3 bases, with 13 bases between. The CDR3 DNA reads TGCAGTGTGGGCAGTTCCTACTACGAGCAGTACTTC. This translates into CSVGSSYYEQYF.

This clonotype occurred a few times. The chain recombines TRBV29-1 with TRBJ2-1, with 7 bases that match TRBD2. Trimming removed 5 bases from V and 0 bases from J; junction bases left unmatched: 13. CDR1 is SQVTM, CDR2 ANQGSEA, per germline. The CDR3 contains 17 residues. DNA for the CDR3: TGCAGCGTTATGACTAGCAGAAAGCTTAGCTCCTACAATGAGCAGTTCTTC. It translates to CSVMTSRKLSSYNEQFF.

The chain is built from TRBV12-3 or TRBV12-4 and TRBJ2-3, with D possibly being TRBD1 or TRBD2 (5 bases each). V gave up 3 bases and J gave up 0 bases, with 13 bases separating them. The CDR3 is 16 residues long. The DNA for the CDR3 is TGTGCCAGCAGTTTTTCTGGGGGTCTTAGCACAGATACGCAGTATTTT. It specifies CASSFSGGLSTDTQYF.

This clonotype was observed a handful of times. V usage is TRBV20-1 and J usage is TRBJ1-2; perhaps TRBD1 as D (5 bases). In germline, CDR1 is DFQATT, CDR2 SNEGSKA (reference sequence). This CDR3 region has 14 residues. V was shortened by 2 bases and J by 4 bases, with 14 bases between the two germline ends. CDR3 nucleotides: TGCAGTGCTAGACAATCGGGGCAGTTCTATGGCTACACCTTC. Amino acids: CSARQSGQFYGYTF.

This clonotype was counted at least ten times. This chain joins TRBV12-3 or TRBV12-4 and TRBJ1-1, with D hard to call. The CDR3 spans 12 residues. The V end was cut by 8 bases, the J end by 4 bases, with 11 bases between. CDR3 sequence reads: CASRDASTEAFF. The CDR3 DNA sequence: TGTGCCAGCCGTGATGCGAGCACTGAAGCTTTCTTT.

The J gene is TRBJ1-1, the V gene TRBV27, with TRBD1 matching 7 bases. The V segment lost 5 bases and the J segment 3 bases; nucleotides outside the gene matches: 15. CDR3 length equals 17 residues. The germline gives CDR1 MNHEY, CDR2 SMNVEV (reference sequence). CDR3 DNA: TGTGCCAGCAGTCCCCGAATGCTACAGGGGTGGGACACTGAAGCTTTCTTT. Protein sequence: CASSPRMLQGWDTEAFF.

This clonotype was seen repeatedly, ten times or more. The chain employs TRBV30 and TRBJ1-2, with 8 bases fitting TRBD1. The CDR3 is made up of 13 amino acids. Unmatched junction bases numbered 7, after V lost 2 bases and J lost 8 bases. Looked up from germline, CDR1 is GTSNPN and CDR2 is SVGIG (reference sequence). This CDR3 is CAWSSTGGRGYTF. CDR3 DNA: TGTGCCTGGAGTTCTACAGGGGGGAGAGGCTACACCTTC.

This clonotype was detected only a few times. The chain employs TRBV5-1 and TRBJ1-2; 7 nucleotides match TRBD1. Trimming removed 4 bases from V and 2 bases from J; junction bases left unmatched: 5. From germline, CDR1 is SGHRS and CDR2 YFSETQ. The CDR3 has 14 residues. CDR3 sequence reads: CASSTEQGNYGYTF. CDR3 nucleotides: TGCGCCAGCAGCACCGAACAGGGGAACTATGGCTACACCTTC.

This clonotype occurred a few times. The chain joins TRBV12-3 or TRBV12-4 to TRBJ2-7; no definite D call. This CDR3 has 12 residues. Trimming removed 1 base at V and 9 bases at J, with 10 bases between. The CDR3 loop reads CASSLVSAAQYF. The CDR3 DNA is TGTGCCAGCAGTTTAGTGTCGGCCGCGCAGTACTTC.

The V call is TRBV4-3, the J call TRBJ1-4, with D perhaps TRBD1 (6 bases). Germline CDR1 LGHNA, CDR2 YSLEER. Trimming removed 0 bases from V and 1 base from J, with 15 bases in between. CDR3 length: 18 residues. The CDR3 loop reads CASSQELDRLETNEKLFF. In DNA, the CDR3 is TGCGCCAGCAGCCAAGAACTAGACAGGTTGGAAACTAATGAAAAACTGTTTTTT.

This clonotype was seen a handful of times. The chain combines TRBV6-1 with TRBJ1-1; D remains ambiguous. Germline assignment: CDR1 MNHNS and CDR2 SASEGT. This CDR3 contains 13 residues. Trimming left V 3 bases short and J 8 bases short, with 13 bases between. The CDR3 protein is CASSDLSGSEAFF. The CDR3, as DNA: TGTGCCAGCAGTGATCTGTCGGGATCGGAAGCTTTCTTT.

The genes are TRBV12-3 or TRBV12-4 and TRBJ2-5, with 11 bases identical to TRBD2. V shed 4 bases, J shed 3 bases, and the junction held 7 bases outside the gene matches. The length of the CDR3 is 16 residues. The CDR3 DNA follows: TGTGCCAGCAGTTGGTTAGCGGGAGGGACAAAAGAGACCCAGTACTTC. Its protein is CASSWLAGGTKETQYF.

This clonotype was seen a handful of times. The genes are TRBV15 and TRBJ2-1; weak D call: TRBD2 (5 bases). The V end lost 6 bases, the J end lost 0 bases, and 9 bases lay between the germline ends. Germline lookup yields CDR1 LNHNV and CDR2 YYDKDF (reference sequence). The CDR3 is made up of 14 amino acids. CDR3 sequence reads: CATSTRSSYNEQFF. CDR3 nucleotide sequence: TGTGCCACCAGTACTAGGAGCTCCTACAATGAGCAGTTCTTC.

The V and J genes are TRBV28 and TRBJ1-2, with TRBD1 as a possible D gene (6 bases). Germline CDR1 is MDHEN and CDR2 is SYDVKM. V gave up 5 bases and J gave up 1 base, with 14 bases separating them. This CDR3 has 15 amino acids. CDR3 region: CASSLIVQGNYGYTF. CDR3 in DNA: TGTGCCAGCAGTCTGATAGTACAGGGTAACTATGGCTACACCTTC.

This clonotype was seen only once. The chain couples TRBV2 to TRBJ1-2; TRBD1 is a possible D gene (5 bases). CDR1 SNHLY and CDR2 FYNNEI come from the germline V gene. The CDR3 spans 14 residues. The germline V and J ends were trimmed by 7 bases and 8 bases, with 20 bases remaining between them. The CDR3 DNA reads TGTGCCAGCACCAACACTCCGGGGCCTAGGGGCTACACCTTC. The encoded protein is CASTNTPGPRGYTF.

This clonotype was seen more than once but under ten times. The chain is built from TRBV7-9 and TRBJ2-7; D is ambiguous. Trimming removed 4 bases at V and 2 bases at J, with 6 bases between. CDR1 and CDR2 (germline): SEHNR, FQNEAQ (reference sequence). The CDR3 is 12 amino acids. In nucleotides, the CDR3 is TGTGCCAGCAGCTGGCAGACCTACGAGCAGTACTTC. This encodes CASSWQTYEQYF. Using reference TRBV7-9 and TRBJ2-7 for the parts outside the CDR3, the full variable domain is DTGVSQNPRHKITKRGQNVTFRCDPISEHNRLYWYRQTLGQGPEFLTYFQNEAQLEKSRLLSDRFSAERPKGSFSTLEIQRTEQGDSAMYLCASSWQTYEQYFGPGTRLTVT.

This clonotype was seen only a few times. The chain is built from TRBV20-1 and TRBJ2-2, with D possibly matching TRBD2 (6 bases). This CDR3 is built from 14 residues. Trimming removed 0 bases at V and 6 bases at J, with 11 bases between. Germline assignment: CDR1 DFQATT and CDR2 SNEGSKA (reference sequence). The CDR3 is CSARDLREAGELFF. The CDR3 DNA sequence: TGCAGTGCTAGAGATCTGCGGGAAGCCGGGGAGCTGTTTTTT.

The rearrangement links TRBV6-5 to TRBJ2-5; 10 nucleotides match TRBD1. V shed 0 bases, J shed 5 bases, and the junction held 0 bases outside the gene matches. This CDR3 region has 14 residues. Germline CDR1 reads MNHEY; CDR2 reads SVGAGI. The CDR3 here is CASSYSGQGETQYF. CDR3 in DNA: TGTGCCAGCAGTTACTCGGGACAGGGGGAGACCCAGTACTTC.